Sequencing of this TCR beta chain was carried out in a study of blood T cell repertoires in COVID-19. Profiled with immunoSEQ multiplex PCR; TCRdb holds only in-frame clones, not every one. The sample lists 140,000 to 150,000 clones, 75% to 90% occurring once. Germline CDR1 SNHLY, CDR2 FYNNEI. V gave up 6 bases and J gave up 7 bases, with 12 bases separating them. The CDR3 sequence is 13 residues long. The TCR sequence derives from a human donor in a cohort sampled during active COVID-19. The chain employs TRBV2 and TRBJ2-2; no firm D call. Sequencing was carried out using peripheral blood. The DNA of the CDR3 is TGTGCCAGCAGCGCCGACTGGAGCGGGGAGCTGTTTTTT. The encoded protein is CASSADWSGELFF.